This TCR beta chain was found in a study of T cell repertoires in cytomegalovirus infection. General study points: HLA-C-restricted TCR beta clonotypes specific for CMV led the ex vivo response.

Details on this clonotype: Its antigen is still unknown.

The V gene's germline CDR1 is LGHNA and CDR2 YSLEER. The J segment lost 6 bases and the V segment lost 2 bases, leaving 9 bases of the junction unmatched. The CDR3 spans 17 residues. TCRdb ran MiXCR on the reads and lists one entry per CDR3 protein. The sample records 45,000 to 50,000 distinct CDR3 sequences, around 21% being singletons. The sequenced sample was CD8+ T cells from cultured PBMCs, obtained from culture after CMV antigen stimulation. V usage is TRBV4-3 and J usage is TRBJ2-1; 11 bases line up with TRBD2. The TCR sequence derives from a human donor in good health (CMV status not recorded). Some clones in this sample may be carry-over from other donors' samples. The CDR3 reads CASSQIELAGEINEQFF. The DNA of the CDR3 is TGCGCCAGCAGCCAAATTGAACTAGCGGGAGAAATCAATGAGCAGTTCTTC.